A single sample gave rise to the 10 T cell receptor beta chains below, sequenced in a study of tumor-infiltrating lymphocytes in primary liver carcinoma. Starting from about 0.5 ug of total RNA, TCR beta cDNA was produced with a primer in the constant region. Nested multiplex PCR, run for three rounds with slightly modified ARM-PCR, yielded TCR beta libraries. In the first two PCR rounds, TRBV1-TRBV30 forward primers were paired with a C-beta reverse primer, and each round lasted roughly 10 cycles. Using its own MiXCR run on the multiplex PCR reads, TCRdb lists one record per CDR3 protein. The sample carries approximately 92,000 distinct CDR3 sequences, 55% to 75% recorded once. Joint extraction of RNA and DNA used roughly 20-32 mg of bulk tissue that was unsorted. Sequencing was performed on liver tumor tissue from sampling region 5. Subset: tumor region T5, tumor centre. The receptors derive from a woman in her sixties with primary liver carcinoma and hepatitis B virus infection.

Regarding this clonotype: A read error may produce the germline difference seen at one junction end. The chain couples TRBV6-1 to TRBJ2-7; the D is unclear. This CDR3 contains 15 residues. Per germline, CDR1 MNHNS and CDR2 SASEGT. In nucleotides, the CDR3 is TGTACCAGCAGTGAACTCCAACTACTGAAGTATGAGCAGTACTTC. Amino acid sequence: CTSSELQLLKYEQYF.

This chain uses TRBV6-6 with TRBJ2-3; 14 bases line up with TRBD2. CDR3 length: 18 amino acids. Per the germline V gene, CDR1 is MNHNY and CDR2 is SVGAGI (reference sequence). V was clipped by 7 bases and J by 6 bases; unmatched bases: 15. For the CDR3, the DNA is TGTGCCAGCATTGAGTATGGGGGACTAGCGGGAGTACGGGATACGCAGTATTTT. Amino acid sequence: CASIEYGGLAGVRDTQYF.

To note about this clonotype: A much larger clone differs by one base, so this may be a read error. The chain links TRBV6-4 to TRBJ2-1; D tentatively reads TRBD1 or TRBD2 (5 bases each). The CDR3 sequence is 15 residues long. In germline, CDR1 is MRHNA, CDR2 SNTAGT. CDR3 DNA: TGTGTCAGCAGTGGGGGTGAGGGAACCTACAATGAGCAGTTCTTC. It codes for CVSSGGEGTYNEQFF.

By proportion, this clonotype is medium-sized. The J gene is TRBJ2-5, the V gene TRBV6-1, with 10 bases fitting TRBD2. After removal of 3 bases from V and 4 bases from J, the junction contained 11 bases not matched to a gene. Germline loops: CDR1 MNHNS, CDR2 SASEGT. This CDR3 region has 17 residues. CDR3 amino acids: CASSELASGRGGETQYF. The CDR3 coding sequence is TGTGCCAGCAGTGAGTTAGCTAGCGGGAGAGGGGGAGAGACCCAGTACTTC.

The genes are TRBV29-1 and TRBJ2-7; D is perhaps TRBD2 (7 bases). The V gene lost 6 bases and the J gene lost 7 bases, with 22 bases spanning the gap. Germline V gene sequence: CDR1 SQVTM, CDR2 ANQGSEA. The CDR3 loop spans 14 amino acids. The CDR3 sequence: CSVAKGGGGGEQYF. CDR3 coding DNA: TGCAGCGTCGCGAAAGGGGGAGGGGGAGGAGAGCAGTACTTC.

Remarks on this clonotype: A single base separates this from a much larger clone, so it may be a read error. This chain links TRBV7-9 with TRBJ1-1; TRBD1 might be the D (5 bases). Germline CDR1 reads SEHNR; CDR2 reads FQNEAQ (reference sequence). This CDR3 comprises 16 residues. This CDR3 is CAGSLSQDSLNTEAFF. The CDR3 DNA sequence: TGTGCCGGCAGCTTATCTCAAGACAGCCTAAACACTGAAGCTTTCTTT. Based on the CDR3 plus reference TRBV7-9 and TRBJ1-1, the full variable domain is DTGVSQNPRHKITKRGQNVTFRCDPISEHNRLYWYRQTLGQGPEFLTYFQNEAQLEKSRLLSDRFSAERPKGSFSTLEIQRTEQGDSAMYLCAGSLSQDSLNTEAFFGQGTRLTVV.

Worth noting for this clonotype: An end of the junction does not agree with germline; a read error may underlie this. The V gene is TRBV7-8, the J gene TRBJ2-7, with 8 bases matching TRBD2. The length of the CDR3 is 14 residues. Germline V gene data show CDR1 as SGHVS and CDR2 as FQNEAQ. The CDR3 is CASSSWTSIYEHYF. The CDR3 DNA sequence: TGTGCCAGCAGCTCCTGGACTAGCATCTACGAGCACTACTTC.

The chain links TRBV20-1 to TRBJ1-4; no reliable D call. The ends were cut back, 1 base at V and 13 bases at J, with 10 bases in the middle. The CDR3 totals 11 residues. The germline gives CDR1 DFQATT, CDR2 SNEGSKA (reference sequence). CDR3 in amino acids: CSARGAVGLFF. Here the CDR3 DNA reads TGCAGTGCTAGAGGCGCGGTGGGACTGTTTTTT.

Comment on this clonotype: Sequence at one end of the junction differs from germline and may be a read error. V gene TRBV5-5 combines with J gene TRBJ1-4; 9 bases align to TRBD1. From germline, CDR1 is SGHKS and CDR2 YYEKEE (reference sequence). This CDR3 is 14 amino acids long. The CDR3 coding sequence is TGTGTCAGCAGCTTTGGCGGGACAGGGCGGGAACTTTTTTTT. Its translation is CVSSFGGTGRELFF.

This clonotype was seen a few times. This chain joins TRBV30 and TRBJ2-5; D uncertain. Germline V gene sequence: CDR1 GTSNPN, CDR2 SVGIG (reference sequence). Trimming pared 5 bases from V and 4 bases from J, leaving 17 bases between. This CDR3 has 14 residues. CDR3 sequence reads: CAWGAGSDGETQYF. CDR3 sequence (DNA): TGTGCCTGGGGAGCCGGGTCCGATGGAGAGACCCAGTACTTC.